The 9 T cell receptor beta chains below all came from one sample that was sequenced in a study of blood T cell repertoires in COVID-19 (dated by TCRdb to 2019 to 2021). Receptor amplification or capture employed the immunoSEQ multiplex PCR assay. Drawn from immuneACCESS, this table holds only the in-frame rearrangements with V and J called that TCRdb kept. Clones are partly lost; checked studies trace under half to an unresolved V gene and leave the rest unexplained. For this sample there are 350,000 to 400,000 clones; around 90% appear just once. In total, the top ten clones hold around 3% of the sample. The sequencing sample was made of peripheral blood. These receptors all stem from a woman in her twenties or thirties with COVID-19, enrolled during active disease.

This chain links TRBV28 with TRBJ1-2, with TRBD1 matching over 7 bases. The CDR3 sequence is 14 residues long. Trimming took 6 bases from V and 4 from J; bases not matched to a gene: 8. Germline CDR1 MDHEN, CDR2 SYDVKM. CDR3 amino acids: CASRSLRDSYGYTF. The CDR3 DNA is TGTGCCAGCAGATCCCTCCGGGACAGCTATGGCTACACCTTC.

The chain couples TRBV5-4 to TRBJ2-7; TRBD2 aligns across 7 bases. The CDR3 contains 14 residues. The J segment lost 1 base and the V segment lost 7 bases, leaving 8 bases of the junction unmatched. Germline CDR1 and CDR2: SGHNT and YYREEE (reference sequence). The CDR3 sequence is CASAAASGSYEQYF. The DNA for the CDR3 is TGTGCCAGCGCCGCGGCTAGCGGTTCCTACGAGCAGTACTTC.

The rearrangement uses TRBV29-1 and TRBJ2-3; D is unclear. Germline V gene lookup returns CDR1 SQVTM and CDR2 ANQGSEA. The germline V and J ends were trimmed by 4 bases and 5 bases, with 16 bases remaining between them. CDR3 size: 14 residues. The CDR3 nucleotides are TGCAGCGTTGTAGCCCCTCTAACCGGAGATACGCAGTATTTT. This sequence encodes CSVVAPLTGDTQYF.

This clone was seen only once. V and J are TRBV2 and TRBJ2-7; 9 bases line up with TRBD2. Germline V CDR1 and CDR2: SNHLY, FYNNEI. The CDR3 extends over 15 amino acids. The V and J ends lost 0 bases and 5 bases, in that order; junction bases with no gene match: 5. CDR3 coding DNA: TGTGCCAGCAGTGAAGCCCCCCTAGCGGGAAACGAGCAGTACGTC. The encoded protein is CASSEAPLAGNEQYV.

This clone has more than one count but fewer than ten. This sequence joins TRBV5-6 and TRBJ1-4; D might be TRBD1 (5 bases). The CDR3 has 17 residues. The V end was cut by 0 bases, the J end by 5 bases, with 17 bases between. Per the germline V gene, CDR1 is SGHDT and CDR2 is YYEEEE. Here the CDR3 reads CASSLAGGYQLNEKLFF. The CDR3 nucleotides are TGTGCCAGCAGCTTGGCCGGGGGATATCAACTAAATGAAAAACTGTTTTTT. The complete variable domain, with remaining parts taken from reference TRBV5-6 and TRBJ1-4, reads DAGVTQSPTHLIKTRGQQVTLRCSPKSGHDTVSWYQQALGQGPQFIFQYYEEEERQRGNFPDRFSGHQFPNYSSELNVNALLLGDSALYLCASSLAGGYQLNEKLFFGSGTQLSVL.

V gene TRBV13 combines with J gene TRBJ2-1; no clear D. The V end was cut by 0 bases, the J end by 12 bases, with 12 bases between. CDR1 is PRHDT and CDR2 is FYEKMQ in the germline V gene (reference sequence). The CDR3 covers 13 residues. The CDR3 DNA is TGTGCCAGCAGCTTAGGTGCGAAAGTTAGGCAGTTCTTC. It codes for CASSLGAKVRQFF.

This chain joins TRBV28 and TRBJ2-4; 8 nucleotides agree with TRBD2. Trimming removed 7 bases from V and 8 bases from J; junction bases left unmatched: 7. CDR1 is MDHEN, CDR2 SYDVKM, per germline. The CDR3 length is 13 residues. The CDR3 coding sequence is TGTGCCAGCATCCCGGGGGGGGTGGACATTCAGTACTTC. As protein: CASIPGGVDIQYF.

In its sample, this clone was seen once. The chain is built from TRBV9 and TRBJ2-3; a weak D match, TRBD1 (7 bases). The CDR3 has 17 amino acids. Trimming shortened V by 1 base and J by 0 bases, and 15 bases separated the two germline ends. Germline V gene data show CDR1 as SGDLS and CDR2 as YYNGEE. CDR3 amino acids: CASSVSVQGTSTDTQYF. The CDR3 region has the DNA TGTGCCAGCAGCGTATCTGTACAGGGGACTAGCACAGATACGCAGTATTTT.

The chain couples TRBV27 to TRBJ2-3; 11 bases fit TRBD2. V shed 8 bases and J 4 bases; nucleotides not matched to a gene: 8. CDR3 length equals 15 residues. The germline V gene has CDR1 MNHEY and CDR2 SMNVEV (reference sequence). As DNA, the CDR3 is TGTGCCAGCCGAATTCTAGCGGGGGGTTCAGATACGCAGTATTTT. Amino acid sequence: CASRILAGGSDTQYF.